The 31 T cell receptor beta chains below all came from one sample that was sequenced in a study of CD8 T cells in Susac syndrome. After extraction with the RNeasy kit, roughly 0.5 to 1 ug of the RNA was reverse transcribed using random hexamers. MiXCR, applied by TCRdb to the immunoSEQ multiplex PCR reads, yields one record per CDR3 protein. The repertoire holds tens of thousands of distinct CDR3 sequences, with approximately 90% as singletons. The sequencing sample was made of CD8+ T cells from PBMCs. The receptors were gathered from a human donor in good health.

The chain carries TRBV5-4 and TRBJ2-1; the match to TRBD1 covers 9 bases. V gave up 3 bases and J gave up 4 bases; unmatched junction bases: 11. The germline CDR1 and CDR2 sequences are SGHNT and YYREEE (reference sequence). The CDR3 covers 17 residues. The CDR3: CASSWGQGLASYNEQFF. The CDR3 DNA sequence: TGTGCCAGCAGCTGGGGACAGGGCCTAGCCTCATACAATGAGCAGTTCTTC.

V gene TRBV27 combines with J gene TRBJ2-3; 8 nucleotides agree with TRBD1. CDR3 length equals 15 residues. After removal of 3 bases from V and 4 bases from J, the junction contained 6 bases not matched to a gene. Germline V gene lookup returns CDR1 MNHEY and CDR2 SMNVEV (reference sequence). The CDR3 DNA reads as TGTGCCAGCAGTTTGACAGGGGTTATTCCAGATACGCAGTATTTT. It translates to CASSLTGVIPDTQYF.

The chain joins TRBV2 to TRBJ1-3; D is undetermined. The germline V gene has CDR1 SNHLY and CDR2 FYNNEI. The CDR3 consists of 13 residues. Trimming shortened V by 5 bases and J by 0 bases, and 5 bases separated the two germline ends. In nucleotides, the CDR3 is TGTGCCAGCAGTCGGGCCTCTGGAAACACCATATATTTT. Protein: CASSRASGNTIYF.

The V gene is TRBV5-1, the J gene TRBJ1-6; D not certain. Deletions cut 0 bases from V and 4 bases from J, with 14 bases between. This CDR3 has 17 residues. Germline V CDR1 and CDR2: SGHRS, YFSETQ. CDR3 bases: TGCGCCAGCAGCTTGGTAGCCCGGTGGCGATATAATTCACCCCTCCACTTT. Encoded protein: CASSLVARWRYNSPLHF.

The chain couples TRBV5-1 to TRBJ2-6; 7 bases agree with TRBD1. CDR3 length: 17 residues. Germline trimming cut 4 bases from V and 0 bases from J; bases unmatched to any gene: 7. The germline gives CDR1 SGHRS, CDR2 YFSETQ. CDR3 region: CASSIGGGSSGANVLTF. The CDR3 bases are TGCGCCAGCAGCATAGGGGGCGGAAGCTCTGGGGCCAACGTCCTGACTTTC.

This clonotype was counted once. This rearrangement joins TRBV25-1 to TRBJ2-7; no clear D. Germline V gene lookup returns CDR1 MGHDK and CDR2 SYGVNS. CDR3 length: 11 residues. The V end was cut by 1 base, the J end by 3 bases, with 1 base between. This CDR3 is CASSEFYEQYF. For the CDR3, the DNA is TGTGCCAGCAGTGAATTCTACGAGCAGTACTTC.

The chain has TRBV13 and TRBJ1-1, with D maybe TRBD1 (6 bases). The germline CDR1 and CDR2 sequences are PRHDT and FYEKMQ (reference sequence). V lost 5 bases to trimming and J lost 5 bases, with 12 bases between them. The CDR3 spans 13 residues. The CDR3 nucleotides read TGTGCCAGCAGCCCTGAGGGGGTTACTGAAGCTTTCTTT. It encodes CASSPEGVTEAFF.

The rearrangement links TRBV9 to TRBJ1-5, with TRBD1 matching over 7 bases. The junction had 3 bases not matched to a gene; V was cut back by 3 bases and J by 3 bases. The CDR3 is 14 residues long. CDR1 and CDR2 from the germline V gene are SGDLS and YYNGEE. The CDR3 protein is CASSGTGDNQPQHF. The CDR3 bases are TGTGCCAGCAGCGGCACAGGGGACAATCAGCCCCAGCATTTT.

The V call is TRBV11-3, the J call TRBJ2-2, with 7 positions matching TRBD1. Germline CDR1 and CDR2: SGHNT and YENEEA. J gave up 3 bases and V 4 bases, and 8 bases lay outside the gene matches. This CDR3 has 16 residues. CDR3 DNA sequence: TGTGCCAGCAGCTCAGACAGGGAGATTGACACCGGGGAGCTGTTTTTT. Residues: CASSSDREIDTGELFF.

This clonotype was counted once. The CDR3 is CASSPLRSALNYGYTF. The DNA for the CDR3 is TGTGCCAGCAGTCCACTCCGTTCAGCTCTTAACTATGGCTACACCTTC. The chain couples TRBV12-3 or TRBV12-4 to TRBJ1-2; D not certain. The CDR3 loop spans 16 amino acids. The V and J ends lost 5 bases and 1 base respectively, with 17 bases between them.

The chain uses TRBV24-1 and TRBJ2-5, with 9 bases matching TRBD1. Germline V lookup: CDR1 KGHDR, CDR2 SFDVKD. This CDR3 comprises 17 residues. V gave up 4 bases and J gave up 6 bases; unmatched junction bases: 14. The CDR3 nucleotides are TGTGCCACCAGTGACGCCGATGCCGGGACAGGGATGAAGACCCAGTACTTC. It encodes CATSDADAGTGMKTQYF.

Concerning this clonotype itself: One end of the junction varies from germline; a read error may be responsible. This chain links TRBV7-9 with TRBJ2-5; D call uncertain. Per germline, CDR1 SEHNR and CDR2 FQNEAQ (reference sequence). The CDR3 sequence is 12 residues long. The CDR3 region is CASSLNQETQYF. The CDR3, as DNA: TGTGCCAGCAGCTTAAACCAGGAGACCCAGTACTTC.

This rearrangement joins TRBV6-5 to TRBJ1-5, with D uncertain. The CDR3 is made up of 13 amino acids. The germline gives CDR1 MNHEY, CDR2 SVGAGI. V was cut by 6 bases and J by 3 bases, with 9 bases left in between. The CDR3 sequence is CASSDLANQPQHF. The CDR3 nucleotides are TGTGCCAGCAGCGATTTAGCCAATCAGCCCCAGCATTTT.

The rearrangement joins TRBV6-1 to TRBJ1-5; 9 positions match TRBD1. Germline V gives CDR1 MNHNS, CDR2 SASEGT. Trimming removed 6 bases from V and 2 bases from J; junction bases left unmatched: 11. CDR3 length: 17 residues. CDR3 coding DNA: TGTGCCAGCAGCCCGGGACAGGGTTCGCGAGGCAATCAGCCCCAGCATTTT. The encoded protein is CASSPGQGSRGNQPQHF.

The rearrangement uses TRBV7-6 and TRBJ2-5; D remains unclear. The germline V gene encodes CDR1 SGHVS and CDR2 FNYEAQ. Trimming removed 0 bases at V and 6 bases at J, with 8 bases between. The CDR3 sequence is 13 residues long. The CDR3 nucleotides read TGTGCCAGCAGCTTAGCGGTCGCAAAGACCCAGTACTTC. This codes for CASSLAVAKTQYF.

The chain recombines TRBV4-3 with TRBJ2-3; possibly TRBD1 or TRBD2 for D (6 bases each). Trimming took 4 bases from V and 2 from J, leaving 13 bases between them. Germline CDR1 LGHNA, CDR2 YSLEER. CDR3 length equals 15 residues. The DNA of the CDR3 is TGCGCCAGCAGCCCTGGGGGCGGGAACACAGATACGCAGTATTTT. Encoded protein: CASSPGGGNTDTQYF.

Here the CDR3 reads CASSTRGRGYEQYF. CDR3 sequence (DNA): TGTGCCAGCAGTACCAGGGGGCGCGGCTACGAGCAGTACTTC. The rearrangement uses TRBV12-3 or TRBV12-4 and TRBJ2-7; 8 bases align to TRBD1. The CDR3 runs to 14 residues. After removal of 5 bases from V and 3 bases from J, the junction contained 6 bases not matched to a gene.

The V call is TRBV27, the J call TRBJ2-1; D may be TRBD2 (6 bases). The CDR3 spans 13 residues. Trimming removed 4 bases at V and 7 bases at J, with 11 bases between. Germline values: CDR1 MNHEY, CDR2 SMNVEV (reference sequence). CDR3 in DNA: TGTGCCAGCAGTTGGCGGGGTGGGAATGAGCAGTTCTTC. This codes for CASSWRGGNEQFF.

The V gene is TRBV12-5, the J gene TRBJ2-7; no clear D gene. Trimming took off 1 base at V and 5 bases at J, with 12 bases between the two ends. Germline CDR1 reads LGHNT; CDR2 reads FRNRAP. CDR3 length equals 14 residues. CDR3 in amino acids: CASGLEGGWDEQYF. For the CDR3, the DNA is TGTGCTAGTGGTTTGGAAGGTGGTTGGGACGAGCAGTACTTC.

The gene calls are TRBV30 and TRBJ2-3; tentatively, D is TRBD2 (6 bases). The CDR3 is made up of 12 amino acids. The V and J ends lost 5 bases and 3 bases respectively, with 9 bases between them. Germline V gene data show CDR1 as GTSNPN and CDR2 as SVGIG (reference sequence). The CDR3 spells CAWSLATDTQYF. CDR3 DNA sequence: TGTGCCTGGTCCCTAGCGACAGATACGCAGTATTTT.

This rearrangement joins TRBV6-1 to TRBJ1-1; no reliable D call. There are 13 residues in the CDR3. V dropped 7 bases and J dropped 1 base, with 10 bases sitting between them. From germline, CDR1 is MNHNS and CDR2 SASEGT. The CDR3 coding sequence is TGTGCCAGCATTTGGGAGGCGAACACTGAAGCTTTCTTT. This sequence encodes CASIWEANTEAFF.

The gene calls are TRBV5-1 and TRBJ2-7; 8 bases are shared with TRBD2. This CDR3 has 15 residues. V lost 1 base and J lost 3; bases outside the gene matches: 6. Germline V CDR1 and CDR2: SGHRS, YFSETQ. Here the CDR3 DNA reads TGCGCCAGCAGCTTGTACGGACTAGCTCTCTACGAGCAGTACTTC. Amino acid sequence: CASSLYGLALYEQYF.

Only one count was recorded for this clonotype. V is TRBV4-2 and J is TRBJ1-2; unclear D gene. The CDR3 extends over 12 amino acids. Trimming took off 4 bases at V and 8 bases at J, with 11 bases between the two ends. Germline CDR1 is LGHNA and CDR2 is YNFKEQ. The CDR3, as DNA: TGTGCCAGCAGCCTTCTAGACGGGGGCTACACCTTC. It encodes CASSLLDGGYTF.

This sequence joins TRBV7-9 and TRBJ2-7; 9 bases are shared with TRBD1. Looked up from germline, CDR1 is SEHNR and CDR2 is FQNEAQ (reference sequence). The ends lost 4 bases at V and 3 bases at J; junction bases unmatched: 10. This CDR3 spans 16 amino acids. CDR3 sequence: CASSSDRDRVGYEQYF. For the CDR3, the DNA is TGTGCCAGCAGCTCGGATCGGGACAGGGTTGGCTACGAGCAGTACTTC.

The V and J genes are TRBV11-3 and TRBJ2-2; D gene uncertain. Germline values: CDR1 SGHNT, CDR2 YENEEA. V lost 1 base, J lost 7 bases, and 7 bases lay in between. The CDR3 runs 13 residues. The CDR3 sequence: CASSLVGIGELFF. Written as DNA, the CDR3 is TGTGCCAGCAGCTTAGTAGGGATCGGGGAGCTGTTTTTT.

The chain combines TRBV14 with TRBJ1-2; TRBD1 matches at 8 bases. In germline, CDR1 is SGHDN, CDR2 FVKESK. The CDR3 has 14 residues. Germline trimming cut 4 bases from V and 4 bases from J; bases unmatched to any gene: 5. In DNA, the CDR3 is TGTGCCAGCAGCCCAAGGACAGGGCTCTATGGCTACACCTTC. As protein: CASSPRTGLYGYTF.

The V call is TRBV27, the J call TRBJ2-7; D may match TRBD1 or TRBD2 (5 bases each). V lost 6 bases to trimming and J lost 3 bases, with 18 bases between them. The CDR3 spans 15 residues. The germline gives CDR1 MNHEY, CDR2 SMNVEV (reference sequence). The CDR3 protein is CASSNFRDRYYEQYF. The CDR3, as DNA: TGTGCCAGCAGCAATTTCCGGGACCGTTACTACGAGCAGTACTTC.

The CDR3 here is CASSQDSTGAKPNYGYTF. CDR3 DNA sequence: TGTGCCAGCAGCCAAGATTCGACAGGGGCAAAACCTAACTATGGCTACACCTTC. The J gene is TRBJ1-2, the V gene TRBV3-1; 8 bases fit TRBD1. After removal of 0 bases from V and 0 bases from J, the junction contained 9 bases not matched to a gene. The CDR3 consists of 18 residues. CDR1 and CDR2 from the germline V gene are LGHDT and YNNKEL (reference sequence). The variable domain in full, with the rest retrieved from reference TRBV3-1 and TRBJ1-2, is DTAVSQTPKYLVTQMGNDKSIKCEQNLGHDTMYWYKQDSKKFLKIMFSYNNKELIINETVPNRFSPKSPDKAHLNLHINSLELGDSAVYFCASSQDSTGAKPNYGYTFGSGTRLTVV.

This rearrangement joins TRBV6-1 to TRBJ2-7; D may be TRBD2 (5 bases). Trimming shortened V by 6 bases and J by 6 bases, and 12 bases separated the two germline ends. CDR1 and CDR2 (germline): MNHNS, SASEGT. The CDR3 loop spans 12 amino acids. The CDR3 sequence is CASSPSPVEQYF. The DNA for the CDR3 is TGTGCCAGCAGCCCTAGCCCCGTCGAGCAGTACTTC.

The J gene is TRBJ2-3, the V gene TRBV11-2; D is unresolved. There are 14 residues in the CDR3. V shed 3 bases and J shed 3 bases, with 10 bases lying between them. CDR1 is SGHAT and CDR2 is FQNNGV in the germline V gene. The CDR3 DNA reads as TGTGCCAGCAGCTTCGGATTTAGGACAGATACGCAGTATTTT. Translating it yields CASSFGFRTDTQYF.

This clonotype has a handful of counts. The chain carries TRBV7-6 and TRBJ2-5, with TRBD1 matching 9 bases. Germline V gene lookup returns CDR1 SGHVS and CDR2 FNYEAQ. The trim removed 5 bases at V and 2 bases at J, leaving 6 bases unmatched. This CDR3 region has 15 residues. CDR3 amino acids: CASSPPGQGQETQYF. The CDR3 region has the DNA TGTGCCAGCAGCCCGCCGGGACAGGGTCAAGAGACCCAGTACTTC.